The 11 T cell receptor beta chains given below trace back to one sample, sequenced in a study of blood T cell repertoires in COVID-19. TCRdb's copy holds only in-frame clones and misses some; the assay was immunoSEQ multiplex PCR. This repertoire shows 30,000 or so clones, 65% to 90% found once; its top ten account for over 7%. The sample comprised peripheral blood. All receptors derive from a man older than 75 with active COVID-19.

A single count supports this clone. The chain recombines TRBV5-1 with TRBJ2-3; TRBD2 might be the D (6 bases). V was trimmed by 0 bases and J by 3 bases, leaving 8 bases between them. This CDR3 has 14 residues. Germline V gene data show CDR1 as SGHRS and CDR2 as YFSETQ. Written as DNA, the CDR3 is TGCGCCAGCAGCTTGGGCGGGGAAACAGATACGCAGTATTTT. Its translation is CASSLGGETDTQYF.

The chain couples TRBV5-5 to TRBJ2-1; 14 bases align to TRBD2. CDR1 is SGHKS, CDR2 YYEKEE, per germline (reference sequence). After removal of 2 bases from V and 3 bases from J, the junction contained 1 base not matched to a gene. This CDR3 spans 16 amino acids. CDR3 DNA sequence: TGTGCCAGCAGCTTCGGACTAGCGGGGGGCTACAATGAGCAGTTCTTC. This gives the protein CASSFGLAGGYNEQFF. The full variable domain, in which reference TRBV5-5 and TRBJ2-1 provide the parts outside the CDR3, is DAGVTQSPTHLIKTRGQQVTLRCSPISGHKSVSWYQQVLGQGPQFIFQYYEKEERGRGNFPDRFSARQFPNYSSELNVNALLLGDSALYLCASSFGLAGGYNEQFFGPGTRLTVL.

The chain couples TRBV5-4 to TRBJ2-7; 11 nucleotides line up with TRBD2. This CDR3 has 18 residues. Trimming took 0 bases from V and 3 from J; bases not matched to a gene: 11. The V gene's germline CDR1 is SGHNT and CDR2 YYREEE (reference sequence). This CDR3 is CASSLALASGGSLYEQYF. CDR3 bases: TGTGCCAGCAGCTTGGCCTTGGCTAGCGGGGGGTCCCTCTACGAGCAGTACTTC.

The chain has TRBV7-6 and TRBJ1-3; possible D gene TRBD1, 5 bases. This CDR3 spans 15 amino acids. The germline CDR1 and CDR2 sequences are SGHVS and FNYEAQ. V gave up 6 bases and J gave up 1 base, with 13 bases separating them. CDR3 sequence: CASSRRGGSGNTIYF. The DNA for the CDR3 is TGTGCCAGCAGTCGGCGGGGGGGTTCTGGAAACACCATATATTTT.

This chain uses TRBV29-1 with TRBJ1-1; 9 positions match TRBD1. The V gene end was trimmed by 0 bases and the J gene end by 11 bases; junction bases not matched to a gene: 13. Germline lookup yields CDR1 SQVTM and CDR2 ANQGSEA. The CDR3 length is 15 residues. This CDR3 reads CSVEEHLQGARCAFF. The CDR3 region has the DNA TGCAGCGTTGAAGAACATTTACAGGGGGCTCGATGTGCTTTCTTT.

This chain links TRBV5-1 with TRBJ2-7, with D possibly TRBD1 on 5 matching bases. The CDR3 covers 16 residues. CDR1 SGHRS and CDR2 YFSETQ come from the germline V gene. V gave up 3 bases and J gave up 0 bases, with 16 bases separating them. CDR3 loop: CASSWTIRENSYEQYF. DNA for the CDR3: TGCGCCAGCAGCTGGACCATCAGGGAAAACTCCTACGAGCAGTACTTC.

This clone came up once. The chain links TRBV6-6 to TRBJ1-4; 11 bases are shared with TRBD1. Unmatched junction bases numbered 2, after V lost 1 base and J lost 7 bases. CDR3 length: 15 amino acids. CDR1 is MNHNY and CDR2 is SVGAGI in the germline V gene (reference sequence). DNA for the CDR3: TGTGCCAGCAGTTACTTGGGACAGGGGGGTGAAAAACTGTTTTTT. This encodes CASSYLGQGGEKLFF.

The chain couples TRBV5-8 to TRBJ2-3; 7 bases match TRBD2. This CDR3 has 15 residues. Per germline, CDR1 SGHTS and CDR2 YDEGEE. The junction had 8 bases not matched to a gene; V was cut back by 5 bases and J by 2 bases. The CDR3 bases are TGTGCCAGCAGGCTTCTGGGGACTAACACAGATACGCAGTATTTT. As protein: CASRLLGTNTDTQYF.

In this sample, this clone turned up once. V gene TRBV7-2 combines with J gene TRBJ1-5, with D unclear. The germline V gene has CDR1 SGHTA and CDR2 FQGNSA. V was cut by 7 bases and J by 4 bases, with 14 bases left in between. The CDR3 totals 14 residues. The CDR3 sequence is CASKDPRGNQPQHF. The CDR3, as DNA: TGTGCCAGCAAGGACCCGCGGGGAAATCAGCCCCAGCATTTT.

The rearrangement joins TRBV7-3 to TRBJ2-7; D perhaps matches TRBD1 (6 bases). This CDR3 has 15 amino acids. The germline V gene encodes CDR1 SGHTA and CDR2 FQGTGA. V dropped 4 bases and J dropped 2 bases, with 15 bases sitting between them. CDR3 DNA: TGTGCCAGCAGCTCACCCACAGGGAAGACCTACGAGCAGTACTTC. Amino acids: CASSSPTGKTYEQYF.

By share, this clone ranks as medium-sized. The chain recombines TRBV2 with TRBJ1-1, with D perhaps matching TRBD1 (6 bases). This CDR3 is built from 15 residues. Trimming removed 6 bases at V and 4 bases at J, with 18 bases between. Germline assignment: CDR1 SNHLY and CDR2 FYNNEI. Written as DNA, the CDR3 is TGTGCCAGCAGCGGGGGGGGCGGCCAACGCACTGAAGCTTTCTTT. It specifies CASSGGGGQRTEAFF.